These 16 T cell receptor beta chains originate from one sample sequenced in a study of blood T cell repertoires in COVID-19. Sequencing used immunoSEQ multiplex PCR; TCRdb keeps in-frame clones, though not all of them. The top ten hold around 2.7% of the sample, which has approximately 220,000 clones, around 87% seen once. The sequencing input was peripheral blood. The receptors derive from a man aged 55 to 70 with acute or convalescent COVID-19.

J is TRBJ2-3 and V is TRBV7-3; 13 bases match TRBD2. V was clipped by 5 bases and J by 4 bases; unmatched bases: 3. The germline V gene has CDR1 SGHTA and CDR2 FQGTGA. The CDR3 runs 15 residues. CDR3: CASSSTSGGADTQYF. The DNA for the CDR3 is TGTGCCAGCAGCAGCACTAGCGGGGGGGCAGATACGCAGTATTTT.

The genes are TRBV9 and TRBJ1-2; D gene uncertain. The CDR3 totals 13 residues. The germline gives CDR1 SGDLS, CDR2 YYNGEE. The germline V and J ends were trimmed by 0 bases and 3 bases, with 6 bases remaining between them. Here the CDR3 DNA reads TGTGCCAGCAGCGTAGACACCGACTATGGCTACACCTTC. This translates into CASSVDTDYGYTF.

The chain links TRBV3-1 (or the pseudogene TRBV3-2) to TRBJ2-5, with D perhaps matching TRBD1 (6 bases). The V and J ends lost 1 base and 4 bases respectively, with 16 bases between them. The CDR3 runs to 16 residues. From germline, CDR1 is LGHDT and CDR2 YNNKEL (reference sequence). The CDR3 is CASSQVWGRTGETQYF. CDR3 coding DNA: TGTGCCAGCAGCCAAGTATGGGGGCGGACGGGAGAGACCCAGTACTTC.

This clone was counted once. The chain joins TRBV20-1 to TRBJ2-3, with a tentative D call TRBD2 (6 bases). V lost 3 bases and J lost 0, with 13 bases in between. This CDR3 comprises 15 residues. Germline CDR1 and CDR2: DFQATT and SNEGSKA (reference sequence). CDR3 loop: CSASDRGTSTDTQYF. In DNA form, the CDR3 reads TGCAGTGCTAGTGACCGGGGGACTAGCACAGATACGCAGTATTTT.

The V gene is TRBV9, the J gene TRBJ1-1; 9 nucleotides align to TRBD1. This CDR3 contains 14 residues. The ends lost 0 bases at V and 4 bases at J; junction bases unmatched: 1. Germline values: CDR1 SGDLS, CDR2 YYNGEE. CDR3 region: CASSVGDRATEAFF. The CDR3 bases are TGTGCCAGCAGCGTAGGGGACAGGGCCACTGAAGCTTTCTTT.

This chain connects TRBV5-5 to TRBJ2-3; 7 bases match TRBD1. Germline V lookup: CDR1 SGHKS, CDR2 YYEKEE (reference sequence). The CDR3 is 16 residues long. V shed 3 bases, J shed 0 bases, and the junction held 7 bases outside the gene matches. The CDR3 nucleotides read TGTGCCAGCAGCTCCCTTACAGGGGCTAGCACAGATACGCAGTATTTT. Translating it yields CASSSLTGASTDTQYF.

The rearrangement joins TRBV5-6 to TRBJ1-6; D remains ambiguous. Germline V gene sequence: CDR1 SGHDT, CDR2 YYEEEE. CDR3 length: 13 residues. V lost 0 bases, J lost 9 bases, and 7 bases lay in between. DNA of the CDR3: TGTGCCAGCAGCTTGGCCCGGGGTTCACCCCTCCACTTT. Its protein product is CASSLARGSPLHF.

The chain couples TRBV27 to TRBJ2-5; TRBD2 aligns across 13 bases. The germline gives CDR1 MNHEY, CDR2 SMNVEV (reference sequence). CDR3 length equals 17 residues. With 5 bases clipped from V and 2 bases from J, the junction kept 8 bases outside the gene matches. CDR3 bases: TGTGCCAGCAGTCACCACGGACTAGCGGGGGTTCAAGAGACCCAGTACTTC. It specifies CASSHHGLAGVQETQYF.

The genes are TRBV30 and TRBJ2-7, with 9 bases fitting TRBD1. After removal of 0 bases from V and 7 bases from J, the junction contained 7 bases not matched to a gene. Germline V gene data show CDR1 as GTSNPN and CDR2 as SVGIG (reference sequence). This CDR3 comprises 14 residues. The CDR3 spells CAWSVLNRGHEQYF. CDR3 nucleotides: TGTGCCTGGAGTGTACTAAACAGGGGGCATGAGCAGTACTTC.

This chain joins TRBV18 and TRBJ1-1, with 8 nucleotides matching TRBD1. Germline V gives CDR1 KGHSH, CDR2 LQKENI. The CDR3 totals 19 residues. V dropped 3 bases and J dropped 0; count of bases not matched to a gene: 15. The CDR3 sequence is CASSPIRETGAGLNTEAFF. The DNA of the CDR3 is TGTGCCAGCTCACCGATTAGGGAGACAGGGGCAGGACTGAACACTGAAGCTTTCTTT. The entire variable domain, with the rest obtained from reference TRBV18 and TRBJ1-1, is as follows: NAGVMQNPRHLVRRRGQEARLRCSPMKGHSHVYWYRQLPEEGLKFMVYLQKENIIDESGMPKERFSAEFPKEGPSILRIQQVVRGDSAAYFCASSPIRETGAGLNTEAFFGQGTRLTVV.

This sequence joins TRBV25-1 and TRBJ1-2; 7 bases are a match to TRBD1. Germline loops: CDR1 MGHDK, CDR2 SYGVNS. The CDR3 is made up of 16 amino acids. Trimming cost V 3 bases and J 1 base; bases outside gene matches: 8. The CDR3 bases are TGTGCCAGCAGTGATTCCCGGCAGGGGGTTAACTATGGCTACACCTTC. This sequence encodes CASSDSRQGVNYGYTF.

The chain employs TRBV14 and TRBJ2-1, with 15 bases lining up with TRBD2. J was trimmed by 2 bases and V by 0 bases; bases with no gene match: 5. The CDR3 sequence is 19 residues long. CDR1 SGHDN and CDR2 FVKESK come from the germline V gene. In DNA form, the CDR3 reads TGTGCCAGCAGCCAAGATGCGGGACTAGCGGGGGGCCCCTACAATGAGCAGTTCTTC. Encoded protein: CASSQDAGLAGGPYNEQFF. The whole variable domain, remainder taken from reference TRBV14 and TRBJ2-1, is EAGVTQFPSHSVIEKGQTVTLRCDPISGHDNLYWYRRVMGKEIKFLLHFVKESKQDESGMPNNRFLAERTGGTYSTLKVQPAELEDSGVYFCASSQDAGLAGGPYNEQFFGPGTRLTVL.

The rearrangement links TRBV4-2 to TRBJ2-5, with D perhaps matching TRBD2 (5 bases). The CDR3 extends over 16 amino acids. Germline loops: CDR1 LGHNA, CDR2 YNFKEQ. V lost 0 bases and J lost 4, with 15 bases in between. CDR3 nucleotides: TGTGCCAGCAGCCAAGAGGGTAGAAACGAGGGAGAGACCCAGTACTTC. Residues: CASSQEGRNEGETQYF.

This clone was detected only once. The chain carries TRBV28 and TRBJ2-1; 7 bases line up with TRBD1. The CDR3 covers 14 residues. CDR1 is MDHEN and CDR2 is SYDVKM in the germline V gene. The ends lost 7 bases at V and 4 bases at J; junction bases unmatched: 7. The CDR3 loop reads CASKSGTAYNEQFF. CDR3 coding DNA: TGTGCCAGCAAGTCCGGGACAGCTTACAATGAGCAGTTCTTC. The full variable domain, rest sourced from reference TRBV28 and TRBJ2-1, is DVKVTQSSRYLVKRTGEKVFLECVQDMDHENMFWYRQDPGLGLRLIYFSYDVKMKEKGDIPEGYSVSREKKERFSLILESASTNQTSMYLCASKSGTAYNEQFFGPGTRLTVL.

The chain couples TRBV11-2 to TRBJ2-1; 7 bases are a match to TRBD1. Germline CDR1 SGHAT, CDR2 FQNNGV. CDR3 length equals 13 residues. V shed 5 bases and J 5 bases; nucleotides not matched to a gene: 3. CDR3 DNA sequence: TGTGCCAGCAGCCAGGGGGAAAACAATGAGCAGTTCTTC. It yields the protein CASSQGENNEQFF.

The rearrangement uses TRBV7-8 and TRBJ2-7, with 10 bases lining up with TRBD2. Germline V gene sequence: CDR1 SGHVS, CDR2 FQNEAQ. This CDR3 region has 16 residues. The V gene end was trimmed by 4 bases and the J gene end by 3 bases; junction bases not matched to a gene: 9. CDR3 residues: CASSSALAGGNYEQYF. CDR3 in DNA: TGTGCCAGCAGCTCAGCCTTAGCGGGGGGCAACTACGAGCAGTACTTC.